A single T cell receptor beta chain is shown here with its context. TCRdb keeps only in-frame clones here, not all; method: immunoSEQ multiplex PCR. The sample holds over 65,000 clones, 95% to 98% seen once. These data belong to a study of technical replicates of blood from a handful of donors. The CDR3 sequence is 11 residues long. The V end lost 6 bases, the J end lost 11 bases, and 13 bases lay between the germline ends. The V gene's germline CDR1 is SEHNR and CDR2 FQNEAQ (reference sequence). The TCR was taken from a human donor in good health. The sample comprised T cells isolated from PBMCs. This rearrangement joins TRBV7-9 to TRBJ1-1, with D perhaps matching TRBD1 (5 bases). The CDR3 spells CASRGSRDAFF. CDR3 sequence (DNA): TGTGCCAGCAGGGGGTCCAGGGATGCTTTCTTT.